These 10 T cell receptor beta chains originate from one sample sequenced in a study of T cell responses to AZD1222 COVID-19 vaccine. Profiling relied on immunoSEQ multiplex PCR, and the TCRdb table lists in-frame clones only, not all of them. The sample gives 200,000 or so clones, about 87% of which show up once; less than 3% is in the top ten. The sequences come from peripheral blood, collected on day 0 of MenACWY control vaccination. Receptors originate from an adult in good health.

The rearrangement uses TRBV28 and TRBJ2-7; 9 nucleotides line up with TRBD2. The ends lost 3 bases at V and 0 bases at J; junction bases unmatched: 3. From germline, CDR1 is MDHEN and CDR2 SYDVKM. The CDR3 length is 15 residues. CDR3 in DNA: TGTGCCAGCAGTTTTAGCGGGGGAAGCTCCTACGAGCAGTACTTC. This translates into CASSFSGGSSYEQYF.

The rearrangement joins TRBV3-1 (or the pseudogene TRBV3-2) to TRBJ1-5, with D hard to call. CDR3 length equals 12 residues. CDR1 and CDR2 (germline): LGHDT, YNNKEL (reference sequence). V was trimmed by 0 bases and J by 9 bases, leaving 6 bases between them. As DNA, the CDR3 is TGTGCCAGCAGCCAAGAAGGAGGGCCCCAGCATTTT. Its protein product is CASSQEGGPQHF.

This clone showed up just once. This sequence joins TRBV5-4 and TRBJ1-4, with a weak D call TRBD1 (6 bases). The CDR3 loop spans 15 amino acids. Germline CDR1 is SGHNT and CDR2 is YYREEE (reference sequence). The V end was cut by 4 bases, the J end by 6 bases, with 16 bases between. This chain's CDR3 is CASSDPRGADEKLFF. The CDR3 DNA follows: TGTGCCAGCAGCGACCCGAGGGGGGCTGATGAAAAACTGTTTTTT.

This clone was seen just once. This sequence joins TRBV11-1 and TRBJ2-1; 13 positions match TRBD2. V was clipped by 2 bases and J by 9 bases; unmatched bases: 4. Germline CDR1 reads SGHAT; CDR2 reads FQDESV (reference sequence). The CDR3 extends over 15 amino acids. CDR3 sequence: CASSLLGLAGVEQFF. For the CDR3, the DNA is TGTGCCAGCAGCTTACTAGGACTAGCGGGGGTTGAGCAGTTCTTC.

This chain connects TRBV30 to TRBJ2-3; 10 nucleotides agree with TRBD1. This CDR3 comprises 15 residues. The germline V gene encodes CDR1 GTSNPN and CDR2 SVGIG (reference sequence). V lost 4 bases, J lost 1 base, and 5 bases stayed unmatched. The CDR3 DNA sequence: TGTGCCTGGACCCGACAGGGGGCGCGCACAGATACGCAGTATTTT. Translation: CAWTRQGARTDTQYF.

The chain has TRBV7-2 and TRBJ1-5; D uncertain. CDR3 length: 14 amino acids. Trimming stripped 5 bases from V and 6 bases from J, with 14 bases between. Germline CDR1 is SGHTA and CDR2 is FQGNSA. The CDR3 loop reads CASSPTTGFQPQHF. The CDR3 bases are TGTGCCAGCAGCCCTACGACCGGGTTTCAGCCCCAGCATTTT.

The chain combines TRBV3-1 (or the pseudogene TRBV3-2) with TRBJ1-5; 8 nucleotides match TRBD1. With V trimmed by 0 bases and J by 6 bases, 7 bases remained unmatched. The CDR3 is 16 amino acids. Germline V CDR1 and CDR2: LGHDT, YNNKEL (reference sequence). The DNA of the CDR3 is TGTGCCAGCAGCCAAGATTTTGGACAGGGAACTCAGCCCCAGCATTTT. This translates into CASSQDFGQGTQPQHF.

This clone was detected ten times or more. The chain has TRBV18 and TRBJ2-5, with D perhaps matching TRBD1 or TRBD2 (6 bases each). The CDR3 loop spans 16 amino acids. Germline V gene sequence: CDR1 KGHSH, CDR2 LQKENI. Deletions cut 3 bases from V and 4 bases from J, with 18 bases between. CDR3 region: CASSPPLRRGRETQYF. The CDR3 DNA reads TGTGCCAGCTCACCGCCATTAAGGAGGGGGAGAGAGACCCAGTACTTC.

This clone was detected only once. The V gene is TRBV24-1, the J gene TRBJ2-3; 7 nucleotides align to TRBD2. Losses at the gene ends were 7 bases for V and 6 bases for J; bases not matched to a gene: 18. Germline loops: CDR1 KGHDR, CDR2 SFDVKD. This CDR3 is 17 amino acids long. The CDR3 protein is CATRPGRGSGDDDTQYF. In DNA, the CDR3 is TGTGCCACCAGGCCGGGCCGAGGGAGCGGGGACGATGATACGCAGTATTTT.

This chain uses TRBV9 with TRBJ2-7, with TRBD2 identical over 11 bases. Trimming removed 0 bases from V and 4 bases from J; junction bases left unmatched: 3. Germline V CDR1 and CDR2: SGDLS, YYNGEE. The length of the CDR3 is 15 residues. The CDR3 bases are TGTGCCAGCAGCGTAGTCGGGACTAGCGGTTACGAGCAGTACTTC. It yields the protein CASSVVGTSGYEQYF.